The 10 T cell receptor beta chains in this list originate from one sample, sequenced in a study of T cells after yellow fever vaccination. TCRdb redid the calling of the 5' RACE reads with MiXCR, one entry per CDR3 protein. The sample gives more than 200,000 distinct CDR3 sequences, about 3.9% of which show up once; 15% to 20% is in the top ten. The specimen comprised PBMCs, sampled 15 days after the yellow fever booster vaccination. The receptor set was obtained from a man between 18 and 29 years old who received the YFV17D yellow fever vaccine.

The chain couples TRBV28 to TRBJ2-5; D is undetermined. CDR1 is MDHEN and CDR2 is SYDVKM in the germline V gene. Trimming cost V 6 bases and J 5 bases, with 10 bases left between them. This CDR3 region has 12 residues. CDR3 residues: CASSFPRETQYF. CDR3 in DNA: TGTGCCAGCAGCTTTCCAAGGGAGACCCAGTACTTC.

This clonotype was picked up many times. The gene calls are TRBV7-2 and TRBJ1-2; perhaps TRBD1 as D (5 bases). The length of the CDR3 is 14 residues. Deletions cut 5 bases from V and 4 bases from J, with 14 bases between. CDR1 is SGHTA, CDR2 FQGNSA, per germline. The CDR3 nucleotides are TGTGCCAGCAGCCCAGGGTTAGGGCCCTATGGCTACACCTTC. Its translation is CASSPGLGPYGYTF.

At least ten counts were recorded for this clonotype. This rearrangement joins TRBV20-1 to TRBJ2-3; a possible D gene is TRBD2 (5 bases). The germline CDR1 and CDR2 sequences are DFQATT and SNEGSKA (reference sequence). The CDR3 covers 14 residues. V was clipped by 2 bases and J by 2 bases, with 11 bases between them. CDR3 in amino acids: CSARRTGITDTQYF. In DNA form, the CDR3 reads TGCAGTGCTAGAAGGACTGGGATCACAGATACGCAGTATTTT.

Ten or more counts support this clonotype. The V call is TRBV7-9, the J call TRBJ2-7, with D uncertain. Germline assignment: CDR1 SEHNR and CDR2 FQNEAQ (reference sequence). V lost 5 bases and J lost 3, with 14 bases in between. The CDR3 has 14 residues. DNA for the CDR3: TGTGCCAGCAGCCTTGGGTCCAGAGTCTACGAGCAGTACTTC. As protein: CASSLGSRVYEQYF.

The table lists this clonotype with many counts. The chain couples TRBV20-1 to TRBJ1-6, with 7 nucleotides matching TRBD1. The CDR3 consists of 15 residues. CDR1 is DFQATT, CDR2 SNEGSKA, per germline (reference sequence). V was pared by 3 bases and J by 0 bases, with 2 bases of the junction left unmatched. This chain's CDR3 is CSARSGGSYNSPLHF. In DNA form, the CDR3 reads TGCAGTGCTAGGTCAGGGGGCTCCTATAATTCACCCCTCCACTTT.

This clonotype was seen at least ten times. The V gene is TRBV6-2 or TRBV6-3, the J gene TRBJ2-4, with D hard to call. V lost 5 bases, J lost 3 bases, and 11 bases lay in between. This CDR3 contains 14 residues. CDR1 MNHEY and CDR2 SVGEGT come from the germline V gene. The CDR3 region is CASSQGPGKNIQYF. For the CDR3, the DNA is TGTGCCAGCAGTCAAGGGCCGGGCAAAAACATTCAGTACTTC.

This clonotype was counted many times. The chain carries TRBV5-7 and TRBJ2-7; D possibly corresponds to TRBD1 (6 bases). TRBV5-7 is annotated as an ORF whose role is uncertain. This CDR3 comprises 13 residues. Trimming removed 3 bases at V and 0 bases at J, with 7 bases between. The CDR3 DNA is TGTGCCAGCAGCTGGACAGTCTCCTACGAGCAGTACGTC. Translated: CASSWTVSYEQYV.

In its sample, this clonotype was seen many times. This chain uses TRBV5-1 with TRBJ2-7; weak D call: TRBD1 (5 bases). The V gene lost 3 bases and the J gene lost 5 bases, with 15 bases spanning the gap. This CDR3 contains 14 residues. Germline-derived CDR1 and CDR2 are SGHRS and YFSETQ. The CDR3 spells CASSSGVGAHEQYF. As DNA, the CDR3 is TGCGCCAGCAGCTCGGGTGTTGGGGCCCACGAGCAGTACTTC. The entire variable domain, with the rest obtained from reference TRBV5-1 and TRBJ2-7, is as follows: KAGVTQTPRYLIKTRGQQVTLSCSPISGHRSVSWYQQTPGQGLQFLFEYFSETQRNKGNFPGRFSGRQFSNSRSEMNVSTLELGDSALYLCASSSGVGAHEQYFGPGTRLTVT.

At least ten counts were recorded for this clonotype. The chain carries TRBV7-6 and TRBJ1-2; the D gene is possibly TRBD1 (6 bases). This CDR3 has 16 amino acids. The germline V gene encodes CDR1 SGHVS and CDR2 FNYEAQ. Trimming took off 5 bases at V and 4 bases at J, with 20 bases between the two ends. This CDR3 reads CASSLDGGGLSYGYTF. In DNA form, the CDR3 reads TGTGCCAGCAGCCTAGATGGCGGGGGCCTGAGCTATGGCTACACCTTC.

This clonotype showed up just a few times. The CDR3, as DNA: TGTGCCAGCAGCTGGGACAGGGGAGGAGTTGAAAAACTGTTTTTT. Translation gives CASSWDRGGVEKLFF. This sequence joins TRBV7-9 and TRBJ1-4, with TRBD1 matching 10 bases. The CDR3 has 15 amino acids. CDR1 and CDR2 from the germline V gene are SEHNR and FQNEAQ (reference sequence). Trimming cost V 4 bases and J 7 bases; bases outside gene matches: 6.